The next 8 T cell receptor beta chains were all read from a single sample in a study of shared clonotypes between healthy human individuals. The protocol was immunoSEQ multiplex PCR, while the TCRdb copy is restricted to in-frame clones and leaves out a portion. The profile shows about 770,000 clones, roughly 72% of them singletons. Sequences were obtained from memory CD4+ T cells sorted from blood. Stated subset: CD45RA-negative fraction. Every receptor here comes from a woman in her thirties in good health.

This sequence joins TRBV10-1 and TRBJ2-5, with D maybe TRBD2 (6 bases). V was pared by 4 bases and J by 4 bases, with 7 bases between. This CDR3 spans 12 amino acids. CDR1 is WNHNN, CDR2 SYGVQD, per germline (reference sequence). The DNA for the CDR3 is TGCGCCAGCAGTGCGGGAGCAGAGACCCAGTACTTC. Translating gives CASSAGAETQYF.

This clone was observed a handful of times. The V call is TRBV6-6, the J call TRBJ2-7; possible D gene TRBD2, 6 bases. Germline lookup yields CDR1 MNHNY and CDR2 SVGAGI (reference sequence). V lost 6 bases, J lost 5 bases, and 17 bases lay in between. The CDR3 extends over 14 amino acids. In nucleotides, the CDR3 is TGTGCCAGCAGCCCCCAGGGACGGGGGAACGAGCAGTACTTC. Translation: CASSPQGRGNEQYF.

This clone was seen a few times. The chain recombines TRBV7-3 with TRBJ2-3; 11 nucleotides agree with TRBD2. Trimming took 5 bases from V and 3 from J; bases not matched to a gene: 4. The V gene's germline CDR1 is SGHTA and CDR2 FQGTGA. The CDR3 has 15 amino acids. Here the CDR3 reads CASSEGLAETDTQYF. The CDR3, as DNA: TGTGCCAGCAGCGAGGGACTAGCGGAGACAGATACGCAGTATTTT.

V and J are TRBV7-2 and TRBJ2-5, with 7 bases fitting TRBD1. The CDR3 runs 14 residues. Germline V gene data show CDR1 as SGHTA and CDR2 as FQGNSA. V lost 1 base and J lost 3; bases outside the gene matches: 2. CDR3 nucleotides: TGTGCCAGCAGCTTAGACAGGGGTAAAGAGACCCAGTACTTC. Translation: CASSLDRGKETQYF.

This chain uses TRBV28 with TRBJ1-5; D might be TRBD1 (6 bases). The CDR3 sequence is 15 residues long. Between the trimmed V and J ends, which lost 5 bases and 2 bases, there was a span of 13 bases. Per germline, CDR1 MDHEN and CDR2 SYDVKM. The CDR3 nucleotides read TGTGCCAGCAGTGGGGGGGCAGGCGGCAATCAGCCCCAGCATTTT. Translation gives CASSGGAGGNQPQHF.

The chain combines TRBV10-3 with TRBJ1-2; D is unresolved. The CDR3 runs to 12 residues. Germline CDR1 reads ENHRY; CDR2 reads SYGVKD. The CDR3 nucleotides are TGTGCTTCAAGTTTAGGCCAATATGGCTACACCTTC. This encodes CASSLGQYGYTF.

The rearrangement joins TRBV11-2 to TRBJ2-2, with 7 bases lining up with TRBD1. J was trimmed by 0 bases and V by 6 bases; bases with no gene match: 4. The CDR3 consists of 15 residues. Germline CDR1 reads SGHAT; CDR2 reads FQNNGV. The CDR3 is CASRRGRPNTGELFF. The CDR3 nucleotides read TGTGCCAGCAGGAGGGGGCGACCGAACACCGGGGAGCTGTTTTTT.

DNA for the CDR3: TGTGCCAGCAGTAAGGGCCACGAGCAGTACTTC. It specifies CASSKGHEQYF. This chain uses TRBV7-9 with TRBJ2-5, with unresolved D. The end of the DNA is better explained by TRBJ2-7, so the J call may be wrong. CDR1 and CDR2 from the germline V gene are SEHNR and FQNEAQ (reference sequence). The CDR3 extends over 11 amino acids.